One and the same sample provided the 4 T cell receptor beta chains below, sequenced in a study of regulatory T cells in long-lasting Graves disease. Arm-PCR of CDR3 regions with iRepertoire HTBI primers generated TCR beta libraries. TCRdb re-called the multiplex PCR reads through MiXCR, storing one row per CDR3 protein. The data contain roughly 500,000 distinct CDR3 sequences, 13% of them singletons. Stated time point: newly diagnosed GD, antithyroid drugs for less than 3 months. The TCR library was prepared using RNA isolated from PBMCs. The sample also formed part of further work on T cells in Graves' hyperthyroidism and ophthalmopathy.

The sequencing here drew on peripheral blood mononuclear cells (PBMCs), taken at new diagnosis, from a patient treated with antithyroid drugs. The receptor set was obtained from a man aged 30-40 years with Graves disease.

This clonotype was found a few times. The chain carries TRBV4-2 and TRBJ1-1; D not certain. Deletions cut 1 base from V and 4 bases from J, with 7 bases between. This CDR3 comprises 13 residues. Germline CDR1 is LGHNA and CDR2 is YNFKEQ. The CDR3 reads CASSQVSPTEAFF. CDR3 in DNA: TGTGCCAGCAGCCAAGTAAGTCCCACTGAAGCTTTCTTT.

This clonotype has a handful of counts. The chain links TRBV6-1 to TRBJ2-1; 8 nucleotides line up with TRBD2. The CDR3 sequence is 13 residues long. Germline CDR1 and CDR2: MNHNS and SASEGT. Unmatched junction bases numbered 6, after V lost 6 bases and J lost 8 bases. This CDR3 reads CASRPPGGDEQFF. DNA of the CDR3: TGTGCCAGCAGACCCCCCGGGGGGGATGAGCAGTTCTTC.

This clonotype was counted many times. The J gene is TRBJ2-3, the V gene TRBV6-1; D is tentatively TRBD1 or TRBD2 (5 bases each). The CDR3 has 15 amino acids. V gave up 4 bases and J gave up 2 bases, with 13 bases separating them. CDR1 and CDR2 (germline): MNHNS, SASEGT. CDR3 nucleotide sequence: TGTGCCAGCAGTGGGGGGATCGAAAACACAGATACGCAGTATTTT. Translating gives CASSGGIENTDTQYF.

The chain has TRBV6-1 and TRBJ2-7; 8 bases line up with TRBD1. This CDR3 has 13 amino acids. With 6 bases clipped from V and 3 bases from J, the junction kept 4 bases outside the gene matches. CDR1 is MNHNS and CDR2 is SASEGT in the germline V gene. In DNA, the CDR3 is TGTGCCAGCAGACGGGACAGGTACTACGAGCAGTACTTC. This codes for CASRRDRYYEQYF.